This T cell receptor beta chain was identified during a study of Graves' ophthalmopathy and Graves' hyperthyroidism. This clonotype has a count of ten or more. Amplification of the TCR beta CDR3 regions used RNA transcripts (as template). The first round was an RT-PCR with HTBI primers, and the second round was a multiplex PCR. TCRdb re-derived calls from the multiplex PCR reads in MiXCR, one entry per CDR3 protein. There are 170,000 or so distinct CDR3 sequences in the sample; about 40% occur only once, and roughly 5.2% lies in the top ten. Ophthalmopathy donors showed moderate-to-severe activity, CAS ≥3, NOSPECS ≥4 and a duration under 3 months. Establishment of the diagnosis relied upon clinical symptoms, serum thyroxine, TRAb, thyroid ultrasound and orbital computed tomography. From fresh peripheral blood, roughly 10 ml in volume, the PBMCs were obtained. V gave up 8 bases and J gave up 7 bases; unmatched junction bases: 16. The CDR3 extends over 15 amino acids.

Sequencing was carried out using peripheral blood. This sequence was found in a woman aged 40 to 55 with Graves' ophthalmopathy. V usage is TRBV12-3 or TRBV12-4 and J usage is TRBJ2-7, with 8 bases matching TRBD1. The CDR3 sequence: CASVMTGTGLGEQYF. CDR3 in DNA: TGTGCCAGCGTAATGACCGGGACAGGACTTGGAGAGCAGTACTTC.